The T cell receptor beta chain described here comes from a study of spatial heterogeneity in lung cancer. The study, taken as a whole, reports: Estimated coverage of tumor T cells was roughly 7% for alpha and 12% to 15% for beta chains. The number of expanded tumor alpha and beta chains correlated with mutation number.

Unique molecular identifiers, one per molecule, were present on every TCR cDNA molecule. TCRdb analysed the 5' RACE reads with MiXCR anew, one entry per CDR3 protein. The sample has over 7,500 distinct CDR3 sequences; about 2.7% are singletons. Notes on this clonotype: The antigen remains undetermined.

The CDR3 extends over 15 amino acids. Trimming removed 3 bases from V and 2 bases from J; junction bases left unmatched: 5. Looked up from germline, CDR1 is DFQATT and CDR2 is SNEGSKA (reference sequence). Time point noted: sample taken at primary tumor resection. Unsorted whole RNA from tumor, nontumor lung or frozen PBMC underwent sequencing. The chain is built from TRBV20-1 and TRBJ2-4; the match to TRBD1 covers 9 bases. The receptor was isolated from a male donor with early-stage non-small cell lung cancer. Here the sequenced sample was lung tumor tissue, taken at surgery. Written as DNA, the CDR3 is TGCAGTGCTAGTGGACAGGGGATTTCCAAAAACATTCAGTACTTC. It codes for CSASGQGISKNIQYF.